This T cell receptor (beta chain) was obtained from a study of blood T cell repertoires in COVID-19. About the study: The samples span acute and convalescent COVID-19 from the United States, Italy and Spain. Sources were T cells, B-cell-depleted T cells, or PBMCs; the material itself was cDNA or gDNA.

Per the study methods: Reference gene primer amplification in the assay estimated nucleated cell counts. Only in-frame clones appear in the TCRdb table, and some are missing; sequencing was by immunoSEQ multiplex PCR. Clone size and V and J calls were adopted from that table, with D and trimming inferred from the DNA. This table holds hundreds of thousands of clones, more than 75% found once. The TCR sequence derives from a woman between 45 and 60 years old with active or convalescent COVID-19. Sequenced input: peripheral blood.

The CDR3 loop is CASSPDGQGWTEAFF. Written as DNA, the CDR3 is TGCGCCAGCAGCCCGGATGGACAGGGTTGGACTGAAGCTTTCTTT. The V and J genes are TRBV5-1 and TRBJ1-1; TRBD1 aligns across 8 bases. V lost 4 bases, J lost 5 bases, and 10 bases stayed unmatched. Germline lookup yields CDR1 SGHRS and CDR2 YFSETQ. The CDR3 runs to 15 residues. Based on the CDR3 plus reference TRBV5-1 and TRBJ1-1, the full variable domain is KAGVTQTPRYLIKTRGQQVTLSCSPISGHRSVSWYQQTPGQGLQFLFEYFSETQRNKGNFPGRFSGRQFSNSRSEMNVSTLELGDSALYLCASSPDGQGWTEAFFGQGTRLTVV.